Listed below are T cell receptor beta chains from one sample, sequenced in a study of T cells in Graves' hyperthyroidism and ophthalmopathy. TCRdb used MiXCR to reprocess the multiplex PCR reads, holding one entry per CDR3 protein. The sample includes hundreds of thousands of distinct CDR3 sequences, about 15% of them seen just once. The sample consisted of blood. Receptors were obtained from a woman in her 30s with Graves' hyperthyroidism. CDR3s include the opening cysteine and the closing phenylalanine or tryptophan. A D gene is named only where the DNA matches it firmly. The size entry is marked missing in some rows and otherwise reads once, few, many or a size class.

V gene: TRBV20-1; clone size: many; CDR3 length: 12; D gene: .; J gene: TRBJ2-7; CDR3 DNA: TGCAGTGCTACGACCAGCTCCTACGAGCAGTACTTC; CDR3 protein: CSATTSSYEQYF
V gene: TRBV29-1; clone size: .; CDR3 length: 15; D gene: TRBD2; J gene: TRBJ2-1; CDR3 DNA: TGCAGCGTTGGAAGGTCTCTAGCGGGAGGGGATGAGCAGTTCTTC; CDR3 protein: CSVGRSLAGGDEQFF
V gene: TRBV7-2; clone size: many; CDR3 length: 12; D gene: TRBD1; J gene: TRBJ2-7; CDR3 DNA: TGTGCCAGCAGCTTTGGACAGGGCGAGCAGTACTTC; CDR3 protein: CASSFGQGEQYF
V gene: TRBV6-5; clone size: many; CDR3 length: 13; D gene: TRBD1; J gene: TRBJ1-1; CDR3 DNA: TGTGCCAGCAGTTACTCCAGGGACAGCAAAGCTTTCTTT; CDR3 protein: CASSYSRDSKAFF
V gene: TRBV27; clone size: many; CDR3 length: 14; D gene: TRBD1; J gene: TRBJ2-7; CDR3 DNA: TGTGCCAGCAGCTCTTACAGGGGCGGGTACGAGCAGTACTTC; CDR3 protein: CASSSYRGGYEQYF
V gene: TRBV18; clone size: few; CDR3 length: 15; D gene: .; J gene: TRBJ2-7; CDR3 DNA: TGTGCCAGCTCACCAGCGGCAGCCCCCCTCTACGAGCAGTACTTC; CDR3 protein: CASSPAAAPLYEQYF
V gene: TRBV6-1; clone size: many; CDR3 length: 14; D gene: .; J gene: TRBJ2-2; CDR3 DNA: TGTGCCAGCATAACTTCCGCGAACACCGGGGAGCTGTTTTTT; CDR3 protein: CASITSANTGELFF
V gene: TRBV28; clone size: .; CDR3 length: 13; D gene: .; J gene: TRBJ2-3; CDR3 DNA: TGTGCCAGCAGTCCGCCAGGGGTAAATACGCAGTATTTT; CDR3 protein: CASSPPGVNTQYF
V gene: TRBV29-1; clone size: .; CDR3 length: 14; D gene: .; J gene: TRBJ2-2; CDR3 DNA: TGCAGCGCGATCCCGGGACCTTCGACCGGGGAGCTGTTTTTT; CDR3 protein: CSAIPGPSTGELFF
V gene: TRBV19; clone size: few; CDR3 length: 15; D gene: .; J gene: TRBJ2-2; CDR3 DNA: TGTGCCAGTAGTATCCCCGGACAGAACACCGGGGAGCTGTTTTTT; CDR3 protein: CASSIPGQNTGELFF
V gene: TRBV27; clone size: few; CDR3 length: 18; D gene: .; J gene: TRBJ2-7; CDR3 DNA: TGTGCCAGCAGTTTTACAGGCTCCTGGCAGGGGAATATCTACGAGCAGTACTTC; CDR3 protein: CASSFTGSWQGNIYEQYF
V gene: TRBV6-6; clone size: .; CDR3 length: 17; D gene: TRBD2; J gene: TRBJ2-2; CDR3 DNA: TGTGCCAGCAGTTCCCCCGGACTAGCGGGAGGGCGCGGGGAGCTGTTTTTT; CDR3 protein: CASSSPGLAGGRGELFF
V gene: TRBV7-2; clone size: .; CDR3 length: 15; D gene: .; J gene: TRBJ2-3; CDR3 DNA: TGTGCCAGCAGCCCCCGGGTCCTGGGGACAGATACGCAGTATTTT; CDR3 protein: CASSPRVLGTDTQYF
V gene: TRBV2; clone size: .; CDR3 length: 14; D gene: .; J gene: TRBJ1-5; CDR3 DNA: TGTGCCAGCAGTGGGGGTAGGAAGGATCAGCCCCAGCATTTT; CDR3 protein: CASSGGRKDQPQHF
V gene: TRBV12-3/TRBV12-4; clone size: many; CDR3 length: 14; D gene: .; J gene: TRBJ2-5; CDR3 DNA: TGTGCCACCTCGCTGTGGGCTCAGGAGGAGACCCAGTACTTC; CDR3 protein: CATSLWAQEETQYF
V gene: TRBV4-1; clone size: .; CDR3 length: 15; D gene: .; J gene: TRBJ2-7; CDR3 DNA: TGCGCCAGCAGCCAAGAGCCTACAGGTTCCTACGAGCAGTACTTC; CDR3 protein: CASSQEPTGSYEQYF
V gene: TRBV5-5; clone size: many; CDR3 length: 15; D gene: .; J gene: TRBJ2-7; CDR3 DNA: TGTGCCAGCAGCGACCCTACAGGGAGGCGCTACGAGCAGTACTTC; CDR3 protein: CASSDPTGRRYEQYF
V gene: TRBV3-1; clone size: .; CDR3 length: 14; D gene: .; J gene: TRBJ1-4; CDR3 DNA: TGTGCCAGCAGTCTGGGACTACGGAATGAAAAACTGTTTTTT; CDR3 protein: CASSLGLRNEKLFF
V gene: TRBV10-3; clone size: many; CDR3 length: 14; D gene: TRBD1; J gene: TRBJ2-1; CDR3 DNA: TGTGCCATACAAGGGGGACAGACTTACAATGAGCAGTTCTTC; CDR3 protein: CAIQGGQTYNEQFF
V gene: TRBV10-2; clone size: .; CDR3 length: 12; D gene: .; J gene: TRBJ2-3; CDR3 DNA: TGCGCCAGCGGAACTGGCACAGATACGCAGTATTTT; CDR3 protein: CASGTGTDTQYF
V gene: TRBV6-5; clone size: many; CDR3 length: 14; D gene: .; J gene: TRBJ2-7; CDR3 DNA: TGTGCCAGCAGTTACTTCCGGGGGCCCTACGAGCAGTACTTC; CDR3 protein: CASSYFRGPYEQYF
V gene: TRBV28; clone size: many; CDR3 length: 17; D gene: .; J gene: TRBJ1-6; CDR3 DNA: TGTGCCAGCAGTTGGGCGAGCGGCGGGGTGATAAATTCACCCCTCCACTTT; CDR3 protein: CASSWASGGVINSPLHF
V gene: TRBV5-1; clone size: many; CDR3 length: 13; D gene: .; J gene: TRBJ2-3; CDR3 DNA: TGCGCCAGCAGCCTCCAGTCCCCAGATACGCAGTATTTT; CDR3 protein: CASSLQSPDTQYF
V gene: TRBV19; clone size: few; CDR3 length: 13; D gene: TRBD1; J gene: TRBJ1-5; CDR3 DNA: TGTGCCAGTAGTAAACAGGGGAATCAGCCCCAGCATTTT; CDR3 protein: CASSKQGNQPQHF
V gene: TRBV28; clone size: many; CDR3 length: 15; D gene: .; J gene: TRBJ1-2; CDR3 DNA: TGTGCCAGCAGTTTTCAGGGTCTATGGTCGGAGGGCTACACCTTC; CDR3 protein: CASSFQGLWSEGYTF
V gene: TRBV30; clone size: few; CDR3 length: 15; D gene: TRBD2; J gene: TRBJ2-3; CDR3 DNA: TGTGCCTGGACACCAGGAGCGGGAACCACAGATACGCAGTATTTT; CDR3 protein: CAWTPGAGTTDTQYF